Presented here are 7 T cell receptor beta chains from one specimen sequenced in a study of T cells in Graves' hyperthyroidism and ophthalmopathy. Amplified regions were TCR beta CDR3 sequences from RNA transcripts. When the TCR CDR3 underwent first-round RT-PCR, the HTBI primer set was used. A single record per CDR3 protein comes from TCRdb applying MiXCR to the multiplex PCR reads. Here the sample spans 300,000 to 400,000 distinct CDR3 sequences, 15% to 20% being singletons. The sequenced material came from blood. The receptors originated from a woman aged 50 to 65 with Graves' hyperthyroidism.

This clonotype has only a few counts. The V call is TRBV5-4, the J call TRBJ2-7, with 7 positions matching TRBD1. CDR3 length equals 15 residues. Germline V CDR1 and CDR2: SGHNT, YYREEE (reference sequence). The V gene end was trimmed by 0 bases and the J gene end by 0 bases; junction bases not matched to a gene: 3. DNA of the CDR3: TGTGCCAGCAGCTTGGCGCCAGGGGGCTCCTACGAGCAGTACTTC. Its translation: CASSLAPGGSYEQYF. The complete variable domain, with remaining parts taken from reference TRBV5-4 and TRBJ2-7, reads ETGVTQSPTHLIKTRGQQVTLRCSSQSGHNTVSWYQQALGQGPQFIFQYYREEENGRGNFPPRFSGLQFPNYSSELNVNALELDDSALYLCASSLAPGGSYEQYFGPGTRLTVT.

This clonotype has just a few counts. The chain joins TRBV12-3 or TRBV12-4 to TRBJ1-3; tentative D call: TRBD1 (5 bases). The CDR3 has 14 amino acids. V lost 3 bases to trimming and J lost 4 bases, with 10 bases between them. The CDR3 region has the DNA TGTGCCAGCAGTTTGGTCGAGGGGGGAAACACCATATATTTT. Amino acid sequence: CASSLVEGGNTIYF.

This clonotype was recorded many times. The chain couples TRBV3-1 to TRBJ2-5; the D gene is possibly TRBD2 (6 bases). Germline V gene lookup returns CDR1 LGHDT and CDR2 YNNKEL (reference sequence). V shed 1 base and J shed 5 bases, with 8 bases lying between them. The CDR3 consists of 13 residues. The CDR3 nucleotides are TGTGCCAGCAGCCAAGCTCGGGGGGAGACCCAGTACTTC. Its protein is CASSQARGETQYF.

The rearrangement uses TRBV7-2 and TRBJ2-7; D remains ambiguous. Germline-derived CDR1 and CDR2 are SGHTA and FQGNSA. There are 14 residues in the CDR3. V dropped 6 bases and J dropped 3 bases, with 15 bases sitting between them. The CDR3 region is CASRAATFHYEQYF. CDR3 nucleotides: TGTGCCAGCAGAGCAGCTACTTTCCACTACGAGCAGTACTTC.

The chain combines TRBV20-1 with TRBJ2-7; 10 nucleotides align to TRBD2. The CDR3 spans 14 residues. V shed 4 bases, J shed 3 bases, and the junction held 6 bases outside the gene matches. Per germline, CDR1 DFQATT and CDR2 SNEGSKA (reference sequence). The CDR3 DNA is TGCAGTGCTACTAAGCGGGAGGGCCGCTACGAGCAGTACTTC. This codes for CSATKREGRYEQYF.

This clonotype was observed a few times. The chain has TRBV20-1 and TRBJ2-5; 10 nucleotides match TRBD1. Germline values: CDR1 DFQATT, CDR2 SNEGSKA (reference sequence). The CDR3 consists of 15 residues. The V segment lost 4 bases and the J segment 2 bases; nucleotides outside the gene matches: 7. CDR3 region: CSATSGTGAQETQYF. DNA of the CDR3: TGCAGTGCTACTTCCGGGACAGGGGCTCAAGAGACCCAGTACTTC.

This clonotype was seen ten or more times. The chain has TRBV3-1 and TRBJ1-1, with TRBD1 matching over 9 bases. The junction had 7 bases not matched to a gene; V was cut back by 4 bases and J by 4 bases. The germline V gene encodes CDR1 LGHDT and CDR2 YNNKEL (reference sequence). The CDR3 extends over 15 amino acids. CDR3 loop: CASSLFGTGSTEAFF. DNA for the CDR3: TGTGCCAGCAGCCTTTTCGGGACAGGGAGCACTGAAGCTTTCTTT.